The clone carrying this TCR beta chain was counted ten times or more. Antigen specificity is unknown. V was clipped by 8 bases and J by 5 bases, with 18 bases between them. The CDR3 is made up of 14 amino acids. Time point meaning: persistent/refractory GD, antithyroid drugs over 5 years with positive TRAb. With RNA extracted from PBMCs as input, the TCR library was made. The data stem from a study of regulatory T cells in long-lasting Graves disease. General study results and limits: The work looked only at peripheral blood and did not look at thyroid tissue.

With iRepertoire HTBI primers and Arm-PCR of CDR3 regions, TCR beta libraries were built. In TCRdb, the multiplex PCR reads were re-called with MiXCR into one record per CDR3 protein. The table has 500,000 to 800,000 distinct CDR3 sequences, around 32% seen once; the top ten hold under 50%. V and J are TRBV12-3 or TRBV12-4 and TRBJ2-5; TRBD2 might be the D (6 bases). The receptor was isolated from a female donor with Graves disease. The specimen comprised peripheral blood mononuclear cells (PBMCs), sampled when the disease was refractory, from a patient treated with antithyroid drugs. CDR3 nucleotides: TGTGCCAGCGGCGGGGACTCGTACCTGGAGACCCAGTACTTC. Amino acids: CASGGDSYLETQYF.